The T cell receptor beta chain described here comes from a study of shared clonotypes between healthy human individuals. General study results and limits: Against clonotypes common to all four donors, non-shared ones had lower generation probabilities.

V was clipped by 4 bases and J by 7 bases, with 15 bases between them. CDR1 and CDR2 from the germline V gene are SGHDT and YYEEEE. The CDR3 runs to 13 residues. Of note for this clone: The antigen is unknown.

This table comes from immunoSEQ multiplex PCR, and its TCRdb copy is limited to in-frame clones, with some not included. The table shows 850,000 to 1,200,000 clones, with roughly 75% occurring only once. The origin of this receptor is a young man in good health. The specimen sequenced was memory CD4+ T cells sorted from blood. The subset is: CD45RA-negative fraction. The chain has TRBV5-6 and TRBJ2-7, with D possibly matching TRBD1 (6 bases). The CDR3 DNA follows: TGTGCCAGCAGCCCCGACAGGTATCGAGAGCAGTACTTC. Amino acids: CASSPDRYREQYF.